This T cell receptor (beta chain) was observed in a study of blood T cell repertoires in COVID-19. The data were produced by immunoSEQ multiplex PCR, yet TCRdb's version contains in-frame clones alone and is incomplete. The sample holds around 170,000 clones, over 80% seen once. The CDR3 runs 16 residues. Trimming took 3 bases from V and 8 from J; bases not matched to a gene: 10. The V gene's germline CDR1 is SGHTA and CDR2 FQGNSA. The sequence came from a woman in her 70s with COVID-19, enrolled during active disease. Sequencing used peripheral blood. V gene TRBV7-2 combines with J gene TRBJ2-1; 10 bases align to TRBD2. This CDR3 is CASSFPPGLAFYEQFF. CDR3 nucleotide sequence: TGTGCCAGCAGCTTCCCTCCGGGACTAGCGTTTTATGAGCAGTTCTTC.